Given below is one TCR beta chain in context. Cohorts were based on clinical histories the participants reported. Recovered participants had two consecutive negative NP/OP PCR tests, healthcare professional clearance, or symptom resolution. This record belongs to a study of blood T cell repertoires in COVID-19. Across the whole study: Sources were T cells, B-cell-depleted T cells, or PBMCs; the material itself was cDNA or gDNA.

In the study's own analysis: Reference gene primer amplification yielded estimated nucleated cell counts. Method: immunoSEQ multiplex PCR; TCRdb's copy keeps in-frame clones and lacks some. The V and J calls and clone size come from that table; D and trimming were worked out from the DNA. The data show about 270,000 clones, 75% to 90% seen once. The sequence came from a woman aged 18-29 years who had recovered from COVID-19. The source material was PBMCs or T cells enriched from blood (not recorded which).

CDR3 sequence reads: CASTLGGWTGYTF. The CDR3 region has the DNA TGTGCCAGCACCCTGGGGGGTTGGACAGGCTACACCTTC. V is TRBV28 and J is TRBJ1-2; D is perhaps TRBD1 (5 bases). Germline CDR1 MDHEN, CDR2 SYDVKM. V lost 7 bases to trimming and J lost 8 bases, with 17 bases between them. The CDR3 loop spans 13 amino acids.